Listed here is a single T cell receptor beta chain. Cohort placement rested on clinical history that participants reported themselves. Original processing methods: Amplification of reference gene primers provided the estimated nucleated cell counts. Clones were read by immunoSEQ multiplex PCR, and TCRdb kept only the in-frame ones, dropping some. V and J calls and clone size follow that table, whereas D and trimming were derived from the DNA. The repertoire holds approximately 210,000 clones, with roughly 84% as singletons. These data belong to a study of blood T cell repertoires in COVID-19. Overall study: Recovery meant two consecutive negative NP/OP PCR tests, professional clearance, or resolved symptoms.

This CDR3 has 14 amino acids. The germline V and J ends were trimmed by 3 bases and 5 bases, with 13 bases remaining between them. From germline, CDR1 is LNHNV and CDR2 YYDKDF (reference sequence). This TCR derives from a man in his thirties or forties in a cohort exposed to, infected with or recovered from COVID-19 (not recorded which). The chain uses TRBV15 and TRBJ1-1; D uncertain. The specimen was PBMCs or T cells enriched from blood (not recorded which). CDR3 protein: CATSSKGDRTEAFF. The CDR3 nucleotides are TGTGCCACCAGCAGTAAGGGAGATCGGACTGAAGCTTTCTTT. Based on the CDR3 plus reference TRBV15 and TRBJ1-1, the full variable domain is DAMVIQNPRYQVTQFGKPVTLSCSQTLNHNVMYWYQQKSSQAPKLLFHYYDKDFNNEADTPDNFQSRRPNTSFCFLDIRSPGLGDTAMYLCATSSKGDRTEAFFGQGTRLTVV.